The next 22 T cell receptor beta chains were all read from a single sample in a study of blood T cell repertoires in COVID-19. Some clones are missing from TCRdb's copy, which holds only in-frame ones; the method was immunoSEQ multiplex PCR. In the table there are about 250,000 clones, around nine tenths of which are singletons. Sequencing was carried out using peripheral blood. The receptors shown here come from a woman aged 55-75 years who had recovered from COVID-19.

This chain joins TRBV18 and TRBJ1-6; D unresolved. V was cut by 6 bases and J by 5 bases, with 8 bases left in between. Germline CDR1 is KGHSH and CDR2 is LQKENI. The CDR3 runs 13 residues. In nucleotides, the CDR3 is TGTGCCAGCTCCACAAGCGATAATTCACCCCTCCACTTT. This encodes CASSTSDNSPLHF.

The chain's CDR3 is CASSRSGTGLFVQYF. The CDR3 bases are TGTGCCAGCAGCCGATCCGGGACAGGGCTGTTCGTGCAGTACTTC. This rearrangement joins TRBV11-2 to TRBJ2-7; 9 bases agree with TRBD1. This CDR3 has 15 amino acids. Trimming cost V 5 bases and J 9 bases; bases outside gene matches: 14. From germline, CDR1 is SGHAT and CDR2 FQNNGV.

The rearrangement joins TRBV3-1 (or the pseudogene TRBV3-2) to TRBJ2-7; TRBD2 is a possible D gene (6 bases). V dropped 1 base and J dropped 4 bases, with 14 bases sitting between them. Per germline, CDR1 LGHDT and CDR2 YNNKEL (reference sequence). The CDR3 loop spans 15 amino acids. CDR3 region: CASSQVQGLAYEQYF. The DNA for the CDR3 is TGTGCCAGCAGCCAAGTACAAGGTCTAGCGTACGAGCAGTACTTC.

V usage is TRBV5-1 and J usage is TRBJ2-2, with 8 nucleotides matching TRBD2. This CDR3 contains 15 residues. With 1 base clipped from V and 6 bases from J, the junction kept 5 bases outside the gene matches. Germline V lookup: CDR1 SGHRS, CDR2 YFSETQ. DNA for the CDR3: TGCGCCAGCAGCTTGCTTAGCGGGGAGGCCGGGGAGCTGTTTTTT. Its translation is CASSLLSGEAGELFF.

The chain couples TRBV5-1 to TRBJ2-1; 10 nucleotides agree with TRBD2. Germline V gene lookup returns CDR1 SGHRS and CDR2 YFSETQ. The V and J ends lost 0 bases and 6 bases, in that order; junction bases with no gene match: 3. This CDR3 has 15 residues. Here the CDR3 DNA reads TGCGCCAGCAGCTTGGTCCGGACTAGCGGCAATGAGCAGTTCTTC. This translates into CASSLVRTSGNEQFF. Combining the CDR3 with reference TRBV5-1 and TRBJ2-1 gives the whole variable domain KAGVTQTPRYLIKTRGQQVTLSCSPISGHRSVSWYQQTPGQGLQFLFEYFSETQRNKGNFPGRFSGRQFSNSRSEMNVSTLELGDSALYLCASSLVRTSGNEQFFGPGTRLTVL.

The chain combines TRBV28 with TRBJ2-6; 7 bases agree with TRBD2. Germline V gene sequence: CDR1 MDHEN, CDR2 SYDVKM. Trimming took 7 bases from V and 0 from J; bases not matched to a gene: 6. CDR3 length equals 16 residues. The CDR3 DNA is TGTGCCAGCATAGGGAGGGGCCCCTCTGGGGCCAACGTCCTGACTTTC. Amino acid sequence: CASIGRGPSGANVLTF.

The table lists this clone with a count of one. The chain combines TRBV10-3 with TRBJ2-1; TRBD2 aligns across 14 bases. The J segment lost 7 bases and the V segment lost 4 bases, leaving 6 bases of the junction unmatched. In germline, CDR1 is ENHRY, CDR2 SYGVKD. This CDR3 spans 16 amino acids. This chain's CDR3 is CAISGWTSGGPNEQFF. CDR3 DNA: TGTGCCATCAGTGGGTGGACTAGCGGGGGGCCAAATGAGCAGTTCTTC.

The CDR3 reads CASSWTGGNEQYF. DNA for the CDR3: TGTGCCAGCAGCTGGACAGGGGGGAACGAGCAGTACTTC. The chain joins TRBV5-6 to TRBJ2-7; TRBD1 matches at 10 bases. CDR3 length: 13 amino acids. Germline V lookup: CDR1 SGHDT, CDR2 YYEEEE. After removal of 3 bases from V and 5 bases from J, the junction contained 2 bases not matched to a gene.

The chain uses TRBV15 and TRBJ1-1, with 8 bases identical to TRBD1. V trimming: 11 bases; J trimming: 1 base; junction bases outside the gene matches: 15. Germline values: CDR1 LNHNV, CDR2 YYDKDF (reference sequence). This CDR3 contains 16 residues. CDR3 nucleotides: TGTGCCGTGCCCAGGGGGCTGTATCGAGGGAACACTGAAGCTTTCTTT. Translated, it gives CAVPRGLYRGNTEAFF.

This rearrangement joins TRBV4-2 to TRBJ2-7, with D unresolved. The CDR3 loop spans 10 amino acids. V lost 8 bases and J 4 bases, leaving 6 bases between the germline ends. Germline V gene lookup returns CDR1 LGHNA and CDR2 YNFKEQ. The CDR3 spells CASRRYEQYF. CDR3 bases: TGTGCCAGCCGGCGGTACGAGCAGTACTTC.

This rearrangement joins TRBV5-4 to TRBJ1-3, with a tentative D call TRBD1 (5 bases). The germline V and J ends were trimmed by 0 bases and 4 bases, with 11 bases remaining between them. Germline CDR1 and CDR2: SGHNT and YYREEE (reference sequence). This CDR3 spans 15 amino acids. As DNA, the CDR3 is TGTGCCAGCAGCTTGGATGGGGGGAGAGGAAACACCATATATTTT. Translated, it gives CASSLDGGRGNTIYF.

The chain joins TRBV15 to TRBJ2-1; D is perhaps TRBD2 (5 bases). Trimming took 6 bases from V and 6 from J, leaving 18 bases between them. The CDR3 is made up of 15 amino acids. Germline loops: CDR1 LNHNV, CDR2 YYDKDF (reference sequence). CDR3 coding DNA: TGTGCCACCAGGCCTATCGGACTCGCTTCCAATGAGCAGTTCTTC. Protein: CATRPIGLASNEQFF.

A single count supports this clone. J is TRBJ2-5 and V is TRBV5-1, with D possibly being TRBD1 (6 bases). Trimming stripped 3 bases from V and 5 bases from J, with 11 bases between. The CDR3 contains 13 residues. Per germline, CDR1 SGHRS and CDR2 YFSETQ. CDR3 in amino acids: CASSSRGPETQYF. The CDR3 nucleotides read TGCGCCAGCAGCTCCAGGGGCCCGGAGACCCAGTACTTC.

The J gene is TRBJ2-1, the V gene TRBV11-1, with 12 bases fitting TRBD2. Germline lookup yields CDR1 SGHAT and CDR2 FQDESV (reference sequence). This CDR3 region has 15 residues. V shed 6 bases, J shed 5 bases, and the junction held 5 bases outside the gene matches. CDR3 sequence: CASSSSGGANNEQFF. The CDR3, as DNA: TGTGCCAGCAGTTCTAGCGGGGGGGCAAACAATGAGCAGTTCTTC.

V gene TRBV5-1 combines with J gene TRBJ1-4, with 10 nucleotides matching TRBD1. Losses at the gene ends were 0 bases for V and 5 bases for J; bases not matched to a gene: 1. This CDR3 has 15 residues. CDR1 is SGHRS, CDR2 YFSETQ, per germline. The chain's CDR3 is CASSLVGQGNEKLFF. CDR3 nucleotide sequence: TGCGCCAGCAGCTTGGTGGGACAGGGGAATGAAAAACTGTTTTTT.

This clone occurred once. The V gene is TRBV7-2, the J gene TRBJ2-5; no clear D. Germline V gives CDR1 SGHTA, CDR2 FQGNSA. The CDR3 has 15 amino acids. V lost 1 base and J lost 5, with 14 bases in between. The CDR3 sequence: CASSLDSAAWETQYF. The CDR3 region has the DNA TGTGCCAGCAGCTTAGACTCCGCCGCCTGGGAGACCCAGTACTTC.

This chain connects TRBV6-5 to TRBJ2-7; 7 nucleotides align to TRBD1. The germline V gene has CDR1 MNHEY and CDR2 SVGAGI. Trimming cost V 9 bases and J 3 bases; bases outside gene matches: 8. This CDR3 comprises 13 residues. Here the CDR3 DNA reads TGTGCCAGTTCGCACAGGGGAATCTACGAGCAGTACTTC. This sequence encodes CASSHRGIYEQYF.

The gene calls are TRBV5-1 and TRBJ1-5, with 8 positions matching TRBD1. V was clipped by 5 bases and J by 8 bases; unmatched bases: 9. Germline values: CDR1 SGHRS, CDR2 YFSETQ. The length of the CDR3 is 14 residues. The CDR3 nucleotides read TGCGCCAGCAGGCCTACAGGGGGTGCCGAGCCCCAGCATTTT. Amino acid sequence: CASRPTGGAEPQHF.

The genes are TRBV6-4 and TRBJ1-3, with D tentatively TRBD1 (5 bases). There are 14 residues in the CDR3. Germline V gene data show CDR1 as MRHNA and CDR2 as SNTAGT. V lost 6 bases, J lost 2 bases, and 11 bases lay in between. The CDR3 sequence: CASRKDSPGNTIYF. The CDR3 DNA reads TGTGCCAGCAGGAAAGACAGCCCTGGAAACACCATATATTTT.

The CDR3: CASSWKTGGTDTQYF. The CDR3 DNA is TGCGCCAGCAGCTGGAAGACAGGGGGCACAGATACGCAGTATTTT. The rearrangement uses TRBV5-1 and TRBJ2-3; 8 nucleotides align to TRBD1. Germline lookup yields CDR1 SGHRS and CDR2 YFSETQ. The CDR3 spans 15 residues. Trimming removed 3 bases from V and 1 base from J; junction bases left unmatched: 4.

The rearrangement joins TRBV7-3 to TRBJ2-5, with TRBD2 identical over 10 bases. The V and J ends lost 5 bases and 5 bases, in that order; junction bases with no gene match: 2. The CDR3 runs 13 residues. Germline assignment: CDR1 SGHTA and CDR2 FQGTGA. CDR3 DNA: TGTGCCAGCAGCCCGACTAGCGGGGAGACCCAGTACTTC. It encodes CASSPTSGETQYF.

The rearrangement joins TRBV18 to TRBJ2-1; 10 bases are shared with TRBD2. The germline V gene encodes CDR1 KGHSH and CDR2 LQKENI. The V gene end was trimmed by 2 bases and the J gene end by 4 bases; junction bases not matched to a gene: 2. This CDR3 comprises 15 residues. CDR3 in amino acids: CASSPRTSGYNEQFF. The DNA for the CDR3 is TGTGCCAGCTCACCAAGGACTAGCGGATACAATGAGCAGTTCTTC. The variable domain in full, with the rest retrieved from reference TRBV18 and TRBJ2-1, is NAGVMQNPRHLVRRRGQEARLRCSPMKGHSHVYWYRQLPEEGLKFMVYLQKENIIDESGMPKERFSAEFPKEGPSILRIQQVVRGDSAAYFCASSPRTSGYNEQFFGPGTRLTVL.